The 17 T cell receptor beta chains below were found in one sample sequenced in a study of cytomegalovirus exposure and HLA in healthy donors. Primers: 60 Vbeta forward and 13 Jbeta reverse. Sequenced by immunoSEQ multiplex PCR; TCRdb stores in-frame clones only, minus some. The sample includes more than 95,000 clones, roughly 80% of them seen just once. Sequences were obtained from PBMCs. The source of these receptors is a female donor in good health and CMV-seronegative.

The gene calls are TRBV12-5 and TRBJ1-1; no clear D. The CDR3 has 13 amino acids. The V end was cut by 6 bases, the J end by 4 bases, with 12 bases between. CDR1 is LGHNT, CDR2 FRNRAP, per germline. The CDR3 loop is CASGSQLPTEAFF. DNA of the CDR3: TGTGCTAGTGGCTCACAGCTTCCCACTGAAGCTTTCTTT.

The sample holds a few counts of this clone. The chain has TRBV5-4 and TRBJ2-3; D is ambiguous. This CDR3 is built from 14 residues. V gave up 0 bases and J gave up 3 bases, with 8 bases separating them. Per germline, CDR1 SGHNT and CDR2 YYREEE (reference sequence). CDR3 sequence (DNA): TGTGCCAGCAGCTTGGCGGAGAGAACAGATACGCAGTATTTT. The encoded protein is CASSLAERTDTQYF.

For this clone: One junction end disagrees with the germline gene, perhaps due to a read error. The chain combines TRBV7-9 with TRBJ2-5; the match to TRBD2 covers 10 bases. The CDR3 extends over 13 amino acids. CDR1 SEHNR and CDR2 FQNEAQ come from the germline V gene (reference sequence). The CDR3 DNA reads TGTGCCAGCAGCCTAGCGGGAGTAGAGACCCAGTACTTC. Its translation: CASSLAGVETQYF. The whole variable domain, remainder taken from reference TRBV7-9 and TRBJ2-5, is DTGVSQNPRHKITKRGQNVTFRCDPISEHNRLYWYRQTLGQGPEFLTYFQNEAQLEKSRLLSDRFSAERPKGSFSTLEIQRTEQGDSAMYLCASSLAGVETQYFGPGTRLLVL.

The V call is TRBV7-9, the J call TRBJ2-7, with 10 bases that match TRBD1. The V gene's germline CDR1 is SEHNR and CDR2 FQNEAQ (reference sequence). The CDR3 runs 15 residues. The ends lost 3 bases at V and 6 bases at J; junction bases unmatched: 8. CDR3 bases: TGTGCCAGCAGCTTCGTCGACAGGGGGCTAGGCGAGCAGTACTTC. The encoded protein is CASSFVDRGLGEQYF.

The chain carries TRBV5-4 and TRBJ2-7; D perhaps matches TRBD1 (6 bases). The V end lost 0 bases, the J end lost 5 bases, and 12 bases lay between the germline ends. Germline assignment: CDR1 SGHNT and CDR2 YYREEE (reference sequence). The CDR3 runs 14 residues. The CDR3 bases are TGTGCCAGCAGCTTGGGGGGGCGAGGAAACGAGCAGTACTTC. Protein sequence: CASSLGGRGNEQYF.

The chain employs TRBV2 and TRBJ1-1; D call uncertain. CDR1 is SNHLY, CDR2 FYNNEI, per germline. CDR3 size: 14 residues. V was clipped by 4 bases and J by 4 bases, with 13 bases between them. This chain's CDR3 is CASSAGGRTTEAFF. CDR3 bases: TGTGCCAGCAGTGCGGGCGGGAGGACCACTGAAGCTTTCTTT.

Here the CDR3 DNA reads TGTGCCTGGAGTCCATTACTAGCGGGGGGTATCACAGATACGCAGTATTTT. Amino acid sequence: CAWSPLLAGGITDTQYF. The chain couples TRBV30 to TRBJ2-3, with 12 bases matching TRBD2. The trim removed 2 bases at V and 2 bases at J, leaving 8 bases unmatched. The germline CDR1 and CDR2 sequences are GTSNPN and SVGIG (reference sequence). There are 17 residues in the CDR3.

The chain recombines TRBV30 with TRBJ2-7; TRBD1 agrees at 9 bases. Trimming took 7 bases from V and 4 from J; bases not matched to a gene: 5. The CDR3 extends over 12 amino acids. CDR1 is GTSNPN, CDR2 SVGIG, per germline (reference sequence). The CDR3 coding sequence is TGTGCCTCTACAGGGGGCCGGTACGAGCAGTACTTC. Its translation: CASTGGRYEQYF.

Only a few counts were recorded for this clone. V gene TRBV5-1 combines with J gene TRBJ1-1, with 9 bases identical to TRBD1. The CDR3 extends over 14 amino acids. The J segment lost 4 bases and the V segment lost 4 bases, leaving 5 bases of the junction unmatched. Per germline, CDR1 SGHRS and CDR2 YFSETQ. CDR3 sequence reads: CASSDTGGITEAFF. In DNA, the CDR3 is TGCGCCAGCAGCGATACAGGGGGCATCACTGAAGCTTTCTTT.

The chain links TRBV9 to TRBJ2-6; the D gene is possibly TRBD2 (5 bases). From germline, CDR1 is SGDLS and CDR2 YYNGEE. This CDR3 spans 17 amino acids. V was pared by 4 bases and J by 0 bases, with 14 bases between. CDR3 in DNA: TGTGCCAGCAGCTCTCTTGTGGGGAGCTCTGGGGCCAACGTCCTGACTTTC. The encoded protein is CASSSLVGSSGANVLTF.

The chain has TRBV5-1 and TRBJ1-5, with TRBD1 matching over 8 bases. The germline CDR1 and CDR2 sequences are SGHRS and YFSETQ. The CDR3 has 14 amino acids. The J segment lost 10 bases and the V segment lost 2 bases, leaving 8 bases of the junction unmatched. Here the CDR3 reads CASSFGSGGDPQHF. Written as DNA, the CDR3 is TGCGCCAGCAGCTTCGGTTCAGGGGGCGATCCCCAGCATTTT.

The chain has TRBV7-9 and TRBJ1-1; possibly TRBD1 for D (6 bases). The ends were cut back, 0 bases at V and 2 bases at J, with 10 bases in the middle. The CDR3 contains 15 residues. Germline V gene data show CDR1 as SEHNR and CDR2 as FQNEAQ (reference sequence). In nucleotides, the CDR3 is TGTGCCAGCAGCTTAGCCCGGACAGCAAACACTGAAGCTTTCTTT. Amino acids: CASSLARTANTEAFF.

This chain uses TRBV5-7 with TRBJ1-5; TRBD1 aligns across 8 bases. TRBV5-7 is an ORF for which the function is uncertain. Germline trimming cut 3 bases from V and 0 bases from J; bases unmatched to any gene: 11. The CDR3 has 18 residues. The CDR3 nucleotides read TGTGCCAGCAGCTCCCGGGACAGGCTTTATTATAGCAATCAGCCCCAGCATTTT. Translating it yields CASSSRDRLYYSNQPQHF.

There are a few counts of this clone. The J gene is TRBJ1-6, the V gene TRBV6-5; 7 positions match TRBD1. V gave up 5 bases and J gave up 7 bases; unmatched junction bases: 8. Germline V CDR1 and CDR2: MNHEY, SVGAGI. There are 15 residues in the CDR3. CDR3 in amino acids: CASSQGDGPNSPLHF. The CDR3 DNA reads TGTGCCAGCAGTCAGGGGGACGGCCCGAATTCACCCCTCCACTTT.

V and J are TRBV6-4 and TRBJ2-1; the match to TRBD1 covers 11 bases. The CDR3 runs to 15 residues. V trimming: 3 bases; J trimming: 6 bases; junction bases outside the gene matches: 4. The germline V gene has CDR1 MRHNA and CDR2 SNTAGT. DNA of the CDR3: TGTGCCAGCAGTGAGTCCGGGACAGGGGGCAATGAGCAGTTCTTC. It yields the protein CASSESGTGGNEQFF.

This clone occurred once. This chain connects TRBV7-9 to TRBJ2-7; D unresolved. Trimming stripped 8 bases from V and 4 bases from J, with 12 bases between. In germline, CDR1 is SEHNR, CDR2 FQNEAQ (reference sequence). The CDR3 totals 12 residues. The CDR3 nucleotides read TGTGCCAGCGGTGAGGATCCTTACGAGCAGTACTTC. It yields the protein CASGEDPYEQYF. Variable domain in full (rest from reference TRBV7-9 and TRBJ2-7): DTGVSQNPRHKITKRGQNVTFRCDPISEHNRLYWYRQTLGQGPEFLTYFQNEAQLEKSRLLSDRFSAERPKGSFSTLEIQRTEQGDSAMYLCASGEDPYEQYFGPGTRLTVT.

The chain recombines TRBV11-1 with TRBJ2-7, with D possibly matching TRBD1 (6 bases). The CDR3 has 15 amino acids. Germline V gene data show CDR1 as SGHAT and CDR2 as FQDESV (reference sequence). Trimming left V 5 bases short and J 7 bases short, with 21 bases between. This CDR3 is CASSAQPDGTGEQYF. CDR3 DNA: TGTGCCAGCAGCGCCCAACCTGACGGTACAGGGGAGCAGTACTTC.